This T cell receptor (beta chain) was sequenced for a study of cytomegalovirus exposure and HLA in healthy donors listed by TCRdb under 2017. At the level of the whole study: A later analysis indicated that the 130 or so validation repertoires were generated on the platform also employed for the 720 or so repertoires of the first cohort. The study aimed to test whether cataloging public T cell receptors could reveal signatures of past pathogen exposure. In addition to the first cohort of 666 subjects, a separate validation cohort of approximately 120 different subjects was used. The study combined high-throughput TCR immunosequencing, statistical association of individual TCRs with disease status, and machine learning to predict cytomegalovirus infection status.

Note on this clone: Its target antigen remains unknown. No much larger clone is present one base from it, and per-base qualities are unavailable.

General conclusions and limits of the study: The classifier was reported to diagnose cytomegalovirus status with high specificity and sensitivity in both the original and validation cohorts. The validation cohort had no HLA typing available for a later analysis, so co-occurrence within that cohort was assessed over all 110 or so repertoires. In vitro tests confirmed that three of the cytomegalovirus-associated TCR beta chains recognize cytomegalovirus antigens. In a later analysis, TCRs clustered in the first cohort were found to also tend to co-occur in the 130 or so validation repertoires, with approximately 94% of cluster scores above 0. The study listed 170 or so TCR beta chains as associated with cytomegalovirus. Most TCR sequences were seen in very few donors, while some public TCRs were found in many individuals. It was suggested by the authors that the approach could potentially be generalized to other disease states and immunological phenotypes.

The library was produced with the immunoSEQ multiplex PCR assay. In the paper's pipeline: A statistical classification framework was built for diagnosing cytomegalovirus status from the catalog of TCR beta chain sequences. Drawn from immuneACCESS, this table holds only the in-frame rearrangements with V and J called that TCRdb kept. Clones are partly lost; checked studies trace under half to an unresolved V gene and leave the rest unexplained. V, J and clone size were drawn from that table, and D and trimming were deduced from the DNA. The sample profile shows some 120,000 clones; about 93% of them were found once. The biggest ten clones account for 1% to 1.5% of the sample. The CDR3, from cysteine to phenylalanine, totals 14 residues. Of all the DNA, just the CDR3 is kept, 42 bases in frame from base 1. CDR1 is given as SGHTA and CDR2 as FQGNSA, both from the germline V gene. The junction carries 13 bases between V and J, which are trimmed by 3 bases and 8 bases respectively.

Separate from the approximately 690-subject first cohort, the validation cohort of about 130 subjects was the group to which the donors belonged. Sequenced sample: PBMCs. This chain is built from TRBV7-2 and TRBJ1-4; no D gene can be assigned with confidence. The sequence was collected from a woman between 18 and 29 years old in good health and CMV-seronegative. CDR3 loop: CASSLGGFGEKLFF. Read as DNA, the sequence is TGTGCCAGCAGCTTGGGAGGGTTTGGGGAAAAACTGTTTTTT.